The sequence of this TCR beta chain was determined in a study of human T cells and chemical hapten exposure. At the level of the study: Donors were sensitized with 2% DPC on the upper inner arm.

TCRdb re-called the RACE reads with MiXCR, one entry per CDR3 protein. The data contain 110,000 or so distinct CDR3 sequences, roughly 9% of them singletons. Comment on this clonotype: Its antigen is still unknown.

The study, taken as a whole, reports: Against controls, expanded TCRs gave rise to significantly more large CDR3 similarity clusters.

CDR3 length equals 14 residues. V lost 1 base to trimming and J lost 15 bases; unmatched junction nucleotides: 13. CDR1 is SGHRS and CDR2 is YFSETQ in the germline V gene. Specified time point: patch test 2, 6 weeks after DPC sensitization. Specified treatment: therapeutic diphenylcyclopropenone sensitization with weekly scalp DPC. In every case, blood was obtained before the patch test was applied. The rearrangement uses TRBV5-1 and TRBJ2-4, with 7 positions matching TRBD1. Material: whole blood, obtained in connection with sensitization to the hapten diphenylcyclopropenone (DPC). The source of this sequence is a woman in her forties with alopecia areata. Some clones in this sample may be carry-over from other donors' samples. The CDR3 protein is CASSLQPGQENPYF. CDR3 nucleotide sequence: TGCGCCAGCAGCTTGCAGCCCGGACAGGAGAACCCGTACTTC.